This T cell receptor beta chain comes out of a study of T-cell memory formation after mild COVID-19. About this clonotype itself: Antigen specificity is unknown.

A single record per CDR3 protein comes from TCRdb applying MiXCR to the 5' RACE reads. The sample contains tens of thousands of distinct CDR3 sequences, more than 12% of which appear only once. Study observations and caveats: CM and EM subsets held most contracting CD4+ clones; EMRA held CD8+ ones.

Germline V gene lookup returns CDR1 MNHEY and CDR2 SVGEGT. The V end lost 6 bases, the J end lost 4 bases, and 13 bases lay between the germline ends. The CDR3 totals 14 residues. Sequenced material: PBMCs or a T cell subset sorted from them (not recorded which). This clonotype was sampled from a man between 18 and 35 years old who had mild COVID-19 (a few samples of this study predate the infection). Cell type and time point are not known. The chain is built from TRBV6-2 or TRBV6-3 and TRBJ2-1; D possibly corresponds to TRBD2 (5 bases). The CDR3 protein is CASSRGRGYNEQFF. The CDR3 nucleotides are TGTGCCAGCAGCAGAGGTCGGGGATACAATGAGCAGTTCTTC.